These T cell receptor beta chains were read from a single sample in a study of T cells in Graves' hyperthyroidism and ophthalmopathy. TCRdb used MiXCR to reprocess the multiplex PCR reads, holding one entry per CDR3 protein. The sample yields about 700,000 distinct CDR3 sequences, about 45% seen once. The sample consisted of peripheral blood or thyroid tissue (not recorded which). Receptor source: an adult man with Graves' disease, either hyperthyroidism or ophthalmopathy (not recorded which). Each CDR3 is given with its conserved first and last residue. D genes are given only for firm matches. Clone size is shown for a subset of rows, as once, few, many or a class of expanded clone.

d_gene	v_gene	abundance	j_gene	CDR3aa	CDR3nt
TRBD1	TRBV29-1	.	TRBJ1-1	CSVVGGTGTFF	TGCAGCGTCGTAGGCGGGACAGGAACCTTTTTT
TRBD1	TRBV9	many	TRBJ1-5	CASSVEGAMNQPQHF	TGTGCCAGCAGCGTAGAGGGGGCCATGAATCAGCCCCAGCATTTT
.	TRBV29-1	.	TRBJ1-4	CSVKQGNEKLFF	TGCAGCGTTAAACAGGGCAATGAAAAACTGTTTTTT
TRBD1	TRBV11-1	.	TRBJ2-5	CASSTQDRGEEAQYF	TGTGCCAGCAGCACTCAGGACAGGGGAGAAGAGGCCCAGTACTTC
.	TRBV19	few	TRBJ1-2	CASRAIDGGRNYGYTF	TGTGCCAGTAGAGCTATCGATGGGGGAAGGAACTATGGCTACACCTTC
.	TRBV2	.	TRBJ1-6	CASSVGPEHF	TGTGCCAGCAGCGTAGGGCCCGAACACTTT
TRBD1	TRBV5-6	few	TRBJ1-5	CASSYRGFGNQPQHF	TGTGCCAGCAGCTACAGGGGATTTGGCAATCAGCCCCAGCATTTT
TRBD1	TRBV29-1	.	TRBJ1-2	CSMDRGGGYTF	TGCAGCATGGACAGGGGCGGAGGCTACACCTTC
.	TRBV7-2	.	TRBJ1-2	CASSPQGTCGYTF	TGTGCCAGCAGCCCTCAGGGGACCTGTGGCTACACCTTC
.	TRBV7-8	few	TRBJ2-5	CASSPVGGRETQYF	TGTGCCAGCAGCCCCGTTGGGGGGCGTGAGACCCAGTACTTC
.	TRBV7-7	many	TRBJ1-1	CWKWWNTEAFF	TGCTGGAAATGGTGGAACACTGAAGCTTTCTTT
.	TRBV2	.	TRBJ2-5	CASSRGTGNEETQYF	TGTGCCAGCAGTAGGGGAACAGGGAACGAAGAGACCCAGTACTTC
TRBD1	TRBV24-1	.	TRBJ1-5	CATSDPGGTGDTHSNQPQHF	TGTGCCACCAGTGACCCTGGGGGGACAGGGGATACTCATAGCAATCAGCCCCAGCATTTT
.	TRBV5-1	.	TRBJ1-2	CASSQVAGGPYGYTF	TGCGCCAGCAGCCAAGTGGCCGGGGGTCCCTATGGCTACACCTTC
TRBD2	TRBV19	.	TRBJ2-7	CASSRLAGGIGDEQYF	TGTGCCAGTAGTCGACTAGCGGGCGGAATCGGGGACGAGCAGTACTTC
.	TRBV7-8	.	TRBJ1-5	CASSKGEVAEHF	TGTGCCAGCAGTAAGGGGGAGGTTGCGGAGCATTTT
TRBD2	TRBV20-1	many	TRBJ2-5	CSAGTSGQETQYF	TGCAGTGCTGGGACTAGCGGGCAAGAGACCCAGTACTTC
TRBD1	TRBV24-1	once	TRBJ1-2	CATRGQGGQTTLYGYTF	TGTGCCACCAGGGGACAGGGGGGACAGACTACCCTCTATGGCTACACCTTC
.	TRBV10-3	.	TRBJ1-5	CAISESTQHF	TGTGCCATCAGTGAGTCTACCCAGCATTTT
.	TRBV29-1	many	TRBJ2-7	CSVAVGSYEQYF	TGCAGCGTTGCGGTGGGTTCCTACGAGCAGTACTTC
TRBD2	TRBV7-6	.	TRBJ2-7	CASSLGPGTSGPYEQYF	TGTGCCAGCAGCTTAGGGCCCGGGACTAGCGGTCCCTACGAGCAGTACTTC
.	TRBV12-3/TRBV12-4	few	TRBJ2-7	CASRGQYLEQYF	TGTGCCAGCAGAGGACAGTATCTGGAGCAGTACTTC
.	TRBV29-1	once	TRBJ1-4	CSVEETGEKLFF	TGCAGCGTTGAGGAGACAGGCGAAAAACTGTTTTTT
TRBD1	TRBV2	many	TRBJ2-5	CASGGTGSETQYF	TGTGCCAGCGGGGGGACAGGGTCGGAGACCCAGTACTTC
.	TRBV20-1	few	TRBJ2-7	CSARDHSQGPPREQYF	TGCAGTGCTAGAGATCATTCTCAGGGCCCCCCTCGGGAGCAGTACTTC
TRBD2	TRBV7-2	.	TRBJ2-7	CASRISGGDEQYF	TGTGCCAGCAGGATTAGCGGGGGCGACGAGCAGTACTTC
.	TRBV14	few	TRBJ2-7	CASSHSGSRANYEQYF	TGTGCCAGCAGCCACAGTGGGTCCCGGGCGAACTACGAGCAGTACTTC
TRBD1	TRBV15	once	TRBJ1-4	CATSSAYTGAGEKLFF	TGTGCCACCAGCAGTGCTTACACAGGGGCAGGGGAAAAACTGTTTTTT
TRBD2	TRBV15	few	TRBJ2-7	CATSVVGGGDEQYF	TGTGCCACCAGCGTCGTTGGGGGGGGGGACGAGCAGTACTTC
.	TRBV12-3/TRBV12-4	few	TRBJ1-2	CASSLAPGDNYGYTF	TGTGCCAGCAGTTTAGCCCCAGGGGATAACTATGGCTACACCTTC
.	TRBV9	.	TRBJ1-1	CASSQGPQGWNTEAFF	TGTGCCAGCAGCCAGGGTCCGCAGGGTTGGAACACTGAAGCTTTCTTT
.	TRBV27	.	TRBJ2-2	CASSPGTWNTGELFF	TGTGCCAGCAGTCCCGGGACATGGAACACCGGGGAGCTGTTTTTT
TRBD2	TRBV7-2	.	TRBJ2-7	CASSRERGVDYEQYF	TGTGCCAGCAGCCGCGAGCGGGGAGTAGACTACGAGCAGTACTTC
TRBD1	TRBV10-3	many	TRBJ1-1	CAIRGTGGLNTEAFF	TGTGCCATCAGAGGCACAGGGGGCCTCAACACTGAAGCTTTCTTT
.	TRBV11-2	.	TRBJ2-2	CASSTRDLSTGELFF	TGTGCCAGCAGCACCCGGGACCTTAGCACCGGGGAGCTGTTTTTT
TRBD1	TRBV5-1	.	TRBJ1-1	CASSLTGGMTEAFF	TGCGCCAGCAGCTTGACAGGGGGCATGACTGAAGCTTTCTTT
TRBD1	TRBV24-1	many	TRBJ1-2	CATSSDRGYGYTF	TGTGCCACCAGTTCGGACAGGGGCTATGGCTACACCTTC
TRBD1	TRBV20-1	few	TRBJ2-5	CSARPGGVYRETQYF	TGCAGTGCGCGGCCAGGGGGCGTTTATAGGGAGACCCAGTACTTC
.	TRBV5-6	.	TRBJ1-6	CASRKVGVQGGSPLHF	TGTGCCAGCAGAAAGGTGGGTGTGCAGGGAGGATCACCCCTCCACTTT
.	TRBV11-2	.	TRBJ1-2	CASSLSGTLTNYGYTF	TGTGCCAGCAGCCTTTCCGGGACACTCACTAACTATGGCTACACCTTC
.	TRBV19	.	TRBJ1-2	CASSRVNYGYTF	TGTGCCAGTAGTCGGGTTAACTATGGCTACACCTTC
.	TRBV7-9	.	TRBJ2-7	CASSLRDMRVLEQYF	TGTGCCAGCAGTCTCCGGGACATGAGAGTTTTAGAGCAGTACTTC
.	TRBV19	.	TRBJ1-2	CASSITAGRNYGYTF	TGTGCCAGTAGTATTACAGCAGGGCGCAACTATGGCTACACCTTC
.	TRBV15	.	TRBJ2-5	CATSPSERPSRETQYF	TGTGCCACCAGCCCCTCGGAGCGGCCCTCTCGAGAGACCCAGTACTTC
.	TRBV11-2	.	TRBJ1-1	CASSLAGGDPEAFF	TGTGCCAGCAGCTTAGCCGGGGGTGACCCTGAAGCTTTCTTT
TRBD1	TRBV5-1	.	TRBJ1-4	CASRGTTGKTNEKLFF	TGCGCCAGCAGGGGGACGACAGGGAAAACTAATGAAAAACTGTTTTTT
TRBD1	TRBV5-4	.	TRBJ1-4	CASRGQGFLTNEKLFF	TGTGCCAGCAGGGGACAGGGTTTCCTGACTAATGAAAAACTGTTTTTT
TRBD2	TRBV25-1	once	TRBJ2-7	CASSALAGINEQYF	TGTGCCAGCAGTGCTCTAGCGGGAATTAACGAGCAGTACTTC
.	TRBV7-9	many	TRBJ1-4	CASSLGPGRGEKLFF	TGTGCCAGCAGCTTAGGTCCGGGGCGAGGGGAAAAACTGTTTTTT
TRBD2	TRBV19	.	TRBJ2-6	CASSRASGRANVLTF	TGTGCCAGTAGTAGGGCTAGCGGGAGGGCCAACGTCCTGACTTTC
TRBD1	TRBV2	few	TRBJ2-5	CASSVAGTEETQYF	TGTGCCAGCAGCGTTGCAGGGACAGAGGAGACCCAGTACTTC
.	TRBV2	.	TRBJ2-1	CASSADSKLANEQFF	TGTGCCAGCAGCGCCGACTCGAAGTTAGCCAATGAGCAGTTCTTC
.	TRBV7-2	.	TRBJ1-3	CASSLGPGNSGNTIYF	TGTGCCAGCAGCTTGGGCCCGGGTAACTCTGGAAACACCATATATTTT
TRBD1	TRBV3-1	.	TRBJ2-5	CASSEPGQGFETQYF	TGTGCCAGCAGTGAGCCGGGACAGGGTTTTGAGACCCAGTACTTC
.	TRBV29-1	.	TRBJ1-1	CSVGGYGTEAFF	TGCAGCGTTGGGGGATATGGGACTGAAGCTTTCTTT